The entry that follows covers one T cell receptor beta chain sequence. cDNA came from around 0.5 to 1 ug RNA primed by random hexamers. TCRdb redid the calling of the immunoSEQ multiplex PCR reads with MiXCR, one entry per CDR3 protein. Of some 110,000 distinct CDR3 sequences listed, 85% to 95% are singletons. The data were obtained in a study of CD8 T cells in Susac syndrome. The length of the CDR3 is 14 residues. Per germline, CDR1 ENHRY and CDR2 SYGVKD. The V and J ends lost 0 bases and 4 bases respectively, with 9 bases between them. The origin of this receptor is a human donor with multiple sclerosis. The chain employs TRBV10-3 and TRBJ1-1; D unclear. The sequenced sample was CD4+ T cells from PBMCs. The DNA of the CDR3 is TGTGCCATCAGTGAGTCGCACAGTACCACTGAAGCTTTCTTT. Protein product: CAISESHSTTEAFF.